This T cell receptor beta chain originates from a study of CD4 T cell repertoires in COVID-19 (dated by TCRdb to the early 2020s). The study in broad terms: For cross-reactivity analysis, CFSE-low cells were expanded with IL-2 for 10 days and were then relabeled and restimulated with spike proteins from other coronaviruses. The study characterized naturally processed CD4+ T cell responses to SARS-CoV-2 spike and nucleoprotein in COVID-19-recovered individuals, using TCR Vbeta sequencing to assess clonal composition. In three recovered individuals, the researchers analyzed the TCR Vbeta repertoire of SARS-CoV-2-reactive T cells at the subset level.

Library creation used the immunoSEQ multiplex PCR assay. The published analysis was carried out like this. To quantify how much the repertoires of different subsets overlapped, the Chao-Jaccard similarity index was used along with counts of shared clonotypes. The clones in this table, taken by TCRdb from immuneACCESS, are in-frame only. Not every clone is retained; where verified, under half of the shortfall comes from an unresolved V gene, and the cause of the rest is unknown. The DNA was the basis for D and trimming; V, J and clone size are from that table. This sample comprises approximately 75,000 clones, 83% of them detected only once. Together, the top ten hold roughly 0.5% of the sample. In the germline V gene, CDR1 corresponds to MNHEY and CDR2 to SVGAGI. At the junction V is shortened by 7 bases and J by 6 bases, with 13 bases in between. The CDR3 covers 12 residues, taking in both the cysteine and the phenylalanine. This entry keeps only the CDR3 DNA: 36 bases, framed from base 1.

The intended sense of this specimen's time point label: sample from a COVID-19-recovered individual after infection. The donors were patients who had gone through COVID-19 ranging from mild to severe and had recovered. Memory T cell samples that were not cultured went straight to sequencing right after ex vivo isolation. CD4+ total memory, central memory, effector memory and circulating T follicular helper cells were isolated from peripheral blood mononuclear cells. In the case of this clone: Its antigen remains undetermined. Base qualities were left out, and no much larger clone turns up one base away.

Broad study findings and their caveats: Two or all three memory subsets shared several of the most expanded SARS-CoV-2-reactive clonotypes, which suggests intraclonal diversification. Between about 6 and 28% of SARS-CoV-2 clonotypes were also found in SARS-CoV and/or HKU1 spike-stimulated secondary cultures, consistent with cross-reactivity.

This TCR derives from a human donor who had COVID-19. The chain couples TRBV6-5 to TRBJ2-7, with no reliable assignment of the D segment. Material: CD4+ T cells from peripheral blood, obtained after recovery from COVID-19. The nucleotides are TGTGCCAGCATCAACCCCCCTTTCGAGCAGTACTTC. Its coded protein is CASINPPFEQYF.